The clone carrying this T cell receptor (beta chain) was observed a handful of times. The source of the sample is a study of blood T cell repertoires in COVID-19. In the study overall: Acute and convalescent COVID-19 specimens originated in the United States, Italy and Spain. Sources were T cells, B-cell-depleted T cells, or PBMCs; the material itself was cDNA or gDNA.

In the source study's methods: Using reference gene primer amplification, nucleated cell counts were estimated. Sequencing was performed with immunoSEQ multiplex PCR; in TCRdb, only in-frame clones are kept and a portion is missing. Clone size and the V and J calls come from that table; the DNA yielded D and trimming. The data contain about 82,000 clones, roughly 80% of them singletons. V lost 6 bases and J lost 4, with 16 bases in between. The CDR3 totals 15 residues. CDR1 is SNHLY and CDR2 is FYNNEI in the germline V gene. The specimen was peripheral blood. The origin of this receptor is a middle-aged woman with active or convalescent COVID-19. The V gene is TRBV2, the J gene TRBJ1-5; D may be TRBD1 (6 bases). The CDR3 here is CASRGDTGGNQPQHF. DNA of the CDR3: TGTGCCAGCAGGGGGGACACGGGAGGGAATCAGCCCCAGCATTTT.